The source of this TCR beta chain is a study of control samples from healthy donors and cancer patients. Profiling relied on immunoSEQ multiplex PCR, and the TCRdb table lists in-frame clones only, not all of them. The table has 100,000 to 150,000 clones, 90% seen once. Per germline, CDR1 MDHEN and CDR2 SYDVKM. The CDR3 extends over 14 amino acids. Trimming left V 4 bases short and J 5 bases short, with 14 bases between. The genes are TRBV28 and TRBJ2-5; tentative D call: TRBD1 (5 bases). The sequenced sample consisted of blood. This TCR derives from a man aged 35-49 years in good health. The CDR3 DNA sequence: TGTGCCAGCAGTTGGACAAGGGTGGGGGAGACCCAGTACTTC. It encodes CASSWTRVGETQYF.